The source of this TCR beta chain is a study of cytomegalovirus exposure and HLA in healthy donors. Separate from the approximately 730-subject first cohort, the 120-subject validation cohort was the one that the donors belonged to. As concerns this clone: The antigen is undetermined.

Points from the study as a whole: Most sequenced TCRs were rare (though some public TCRs occurred in many donors).

The table came from immunoSEQ multiplex PCR; TCRdb's copy has only in-frame clones and leaves some out. The profile shows almost 75,000 clones, around four fifths of them singletons. The sample consisted of PBMCs. The origin of this receptor is a man aged 25-45 years in good health and CMV-seronegative.

The CDR3 region has the DNA TGTGCCAGCAGCTTACGCGGGGCCTTGGACACTGAAGCTTTCTTT. The encoded protein is CASSLRGALDTEAFF. The J gene is TRBJ1-1, the V gene TRBV7-3, with TRBD1 as a possible D gene (5 bases). CDR3 length: 15 amino acids. V was cut by 2 bases and J by 3 bases, with 13 bases left in between. The V gene's germline CDR1 is SGHTA and CDR2 FQGTGA.